This TCR beta chain was observed in a study of CD8 T cells in ankylosing spondylitis. General study findings and limits: In the blood and synovial fluid of reactive arthritis, some motif variants had been previously reported. Disease-linked clones reportedly showed significant enrichment in matched ankylosing spondylitis synovial fluid. What appeared characteristic of ankylosing spondylitis blood was a TCR beta motif of under 10 highly homologous variants.

The sample holds many counts of this clonotype. Its antigen is not known. The ends lost 6 bases at V and 4 bases at J; junction bases unmatched: 14. CDR3 length equals 17 residues. The V gene's germline CDR1 is ENHRY and CDR2 SYGVKD. The authors made TCR beta libraries by quantitative 5'-RACE with molecular barcodes. Via MiXCR, TCRdb re-called the 5' RACE reads, giving one row per CDR3 protein. Here the sample spans over 150,000 distinct CDR3 sequences, about 18% being singletons. Sequenced material: blood, either unsorted or a sorted T cell fraction (not recorded which). The source of this sequence is a male donor aged 10-30 years with ankylosing spondylitis or in good health (not recorded which). The chain employs TRBV10-3 and TRBJ2-1; 8 nucleotides agree with TRBD1. The CDR3 DNA reads TGTGCCATCAGCAGCCGAGGACAGGGTGATATTTACAATGAGCAGTTCTTC. Translating gives CAISSRGQGDIYNEQFF.